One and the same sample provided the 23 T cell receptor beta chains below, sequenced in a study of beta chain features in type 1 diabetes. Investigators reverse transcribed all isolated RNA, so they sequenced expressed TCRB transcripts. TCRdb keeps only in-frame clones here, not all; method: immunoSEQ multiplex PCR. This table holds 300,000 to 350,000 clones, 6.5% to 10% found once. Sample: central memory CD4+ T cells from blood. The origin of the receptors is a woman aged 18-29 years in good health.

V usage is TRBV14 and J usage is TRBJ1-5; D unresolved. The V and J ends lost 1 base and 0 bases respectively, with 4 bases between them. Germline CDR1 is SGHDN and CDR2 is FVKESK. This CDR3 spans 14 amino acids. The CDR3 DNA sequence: TGTGCCAGCAGCCAAGTAGGTAGCAATCAGCCCCAGCATTTT. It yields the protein CASSQVGSNQPQHF.

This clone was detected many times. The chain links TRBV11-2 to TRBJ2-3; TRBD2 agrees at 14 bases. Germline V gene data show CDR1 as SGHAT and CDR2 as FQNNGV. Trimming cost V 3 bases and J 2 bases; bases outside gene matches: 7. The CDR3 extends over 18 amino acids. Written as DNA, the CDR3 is TGTGCCAGCAGCTTCGGGACTAGCGGGAGCTCGAACACAGATACGCAGTATTTT. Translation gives CASSFGTSGSSNTDTQYF.

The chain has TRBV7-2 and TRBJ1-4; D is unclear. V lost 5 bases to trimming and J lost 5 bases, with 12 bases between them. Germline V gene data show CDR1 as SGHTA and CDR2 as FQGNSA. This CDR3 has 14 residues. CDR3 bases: TGTGCCAGCAGCGAGAACAGACGGAATGAAAAACTGTTTTTT. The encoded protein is CASSENRRNEKLFF.

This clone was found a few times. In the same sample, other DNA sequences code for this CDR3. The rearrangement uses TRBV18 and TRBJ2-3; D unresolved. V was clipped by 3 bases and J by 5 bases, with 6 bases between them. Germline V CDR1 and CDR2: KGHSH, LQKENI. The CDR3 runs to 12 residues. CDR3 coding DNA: TGTGCCAGCTCACCGGTCGGAGATACGCAGTATTTT. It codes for CASSPVGDTQYF.

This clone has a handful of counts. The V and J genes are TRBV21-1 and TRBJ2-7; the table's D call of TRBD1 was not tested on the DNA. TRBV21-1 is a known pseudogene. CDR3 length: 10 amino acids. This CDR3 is CATPRDKQYF. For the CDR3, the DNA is TGTGCCACCCCCCGGGACAAGCAGTACTTC.

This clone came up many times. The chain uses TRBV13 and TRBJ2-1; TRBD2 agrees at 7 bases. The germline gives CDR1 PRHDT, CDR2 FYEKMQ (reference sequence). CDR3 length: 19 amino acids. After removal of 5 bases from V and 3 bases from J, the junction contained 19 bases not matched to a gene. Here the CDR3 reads CASSRAASGRASYYNEQFF. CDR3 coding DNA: TGTGCCAGCAGCCGCGCAGCTAGTGGGAGGGCCTCCTACTACAATGAGCAGTTCTTC.

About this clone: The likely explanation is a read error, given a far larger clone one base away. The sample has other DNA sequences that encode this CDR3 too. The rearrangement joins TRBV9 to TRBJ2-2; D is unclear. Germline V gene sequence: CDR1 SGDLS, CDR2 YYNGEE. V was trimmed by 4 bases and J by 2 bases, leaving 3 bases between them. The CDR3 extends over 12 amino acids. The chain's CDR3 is CASSLNTGELFF. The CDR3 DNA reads TGTGCCAGCAGCCTAAACACCGGGGAGCTGTTTTTT. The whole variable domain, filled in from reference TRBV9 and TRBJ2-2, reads DSGVTQTPKHLITATGQRVTLRCSPRSGDLSVYWYQQSLDQGLQFLIQYYNGEERAKGNILERFSAQQFPDLHSELNLSSLELGDSALYFCASSLNTGELFFGEGSRLTVL.

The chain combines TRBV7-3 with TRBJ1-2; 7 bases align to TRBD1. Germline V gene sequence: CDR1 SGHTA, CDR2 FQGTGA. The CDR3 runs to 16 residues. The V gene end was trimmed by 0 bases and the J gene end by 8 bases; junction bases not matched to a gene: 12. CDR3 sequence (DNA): TGTGCCAGCAGCTTAACGTCAGGGGGTCGGCTGGGCGGCTACACCTTC. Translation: CASSLTSGGRLGGYTF.

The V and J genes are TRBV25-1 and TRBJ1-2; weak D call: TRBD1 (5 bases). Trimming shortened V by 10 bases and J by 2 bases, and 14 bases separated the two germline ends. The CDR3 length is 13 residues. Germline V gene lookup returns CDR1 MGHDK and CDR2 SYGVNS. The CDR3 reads CATFQGGNYGYTF. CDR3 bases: TGTGCCACCTTCCAGGGAGGGAACTATGGCTACACCTTC.

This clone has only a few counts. The CDR3 here is CASRRTGGNTGELFF. The CDR3 nucleotides are TGTGCCAGCAGGCGGACAGGGGGGAACACCGGGGAGCTGTTTTTT. J is TRBJ2-2 and V is TRBV6-6; 10 nucleotides match TRBD1. Germline V gene data show CDR1 as MNHNY and CDR2 as SVGAGI (reference sequence). V was pared by 6 bases and J by 1 base, with 2 bases of the junction left unmatched. The CDR3 runs 15 residues.

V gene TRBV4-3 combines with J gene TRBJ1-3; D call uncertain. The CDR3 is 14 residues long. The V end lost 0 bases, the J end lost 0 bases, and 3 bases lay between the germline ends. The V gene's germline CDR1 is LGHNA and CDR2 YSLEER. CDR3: CASSQEDSGNTIYF. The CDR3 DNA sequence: TGCGCCAGCAGCCAAGAAGACTCTGGAAACACCATATATTTT.

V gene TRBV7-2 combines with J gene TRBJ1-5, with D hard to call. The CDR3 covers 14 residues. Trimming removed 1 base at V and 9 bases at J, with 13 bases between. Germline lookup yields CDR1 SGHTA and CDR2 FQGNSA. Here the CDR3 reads CASSLGHGRGPQHF. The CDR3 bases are TGTGCCAGCAGCTTAGGACATGGCCGAGGGCCCCAGCATTTT.

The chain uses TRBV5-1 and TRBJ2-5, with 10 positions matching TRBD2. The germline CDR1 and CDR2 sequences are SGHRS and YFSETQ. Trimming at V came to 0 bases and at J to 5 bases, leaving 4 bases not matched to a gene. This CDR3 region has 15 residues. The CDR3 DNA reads TGCGCCAGCAGCTTGGCAAGCGGGAGGGTGGAGACCCAGTACTTC. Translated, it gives CASSLASGRVETQYF.

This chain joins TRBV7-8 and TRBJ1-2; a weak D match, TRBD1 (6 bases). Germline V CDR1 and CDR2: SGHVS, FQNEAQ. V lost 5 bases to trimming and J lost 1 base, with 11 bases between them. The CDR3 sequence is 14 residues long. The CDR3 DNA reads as TGTGCCAGCAGCACAGGACAGCTTAACTATGGCTACACCTTC. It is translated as CASSTGQLNYGYTF.

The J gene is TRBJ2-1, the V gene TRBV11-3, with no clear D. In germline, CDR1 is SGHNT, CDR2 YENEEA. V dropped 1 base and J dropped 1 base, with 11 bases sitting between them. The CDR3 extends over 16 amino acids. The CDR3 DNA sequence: TGTGCCAGCAGCTTAGGTTCTTTCGCTTCCTACAATGAGCAGTTCTTC. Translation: CASSLGSFASYNEQFF.

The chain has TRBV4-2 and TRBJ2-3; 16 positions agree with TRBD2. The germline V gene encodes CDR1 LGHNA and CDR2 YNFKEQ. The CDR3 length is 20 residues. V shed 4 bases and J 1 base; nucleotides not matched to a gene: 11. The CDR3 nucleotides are TGTGCCAGCAGCCCTCCGGGACTAGCGGGAGGGACCCGCGGCACAGATACGCAGTATTTT. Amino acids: CASSPPGLAGGTRGTDTQYF.

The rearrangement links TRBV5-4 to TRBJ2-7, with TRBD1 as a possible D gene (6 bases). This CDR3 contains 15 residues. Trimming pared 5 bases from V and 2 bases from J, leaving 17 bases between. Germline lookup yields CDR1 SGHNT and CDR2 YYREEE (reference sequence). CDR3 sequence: CASSRVTGSAYEQYF. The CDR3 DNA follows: TGTGCCAGCAGTCGCGTAACAGGGTCTGCCTACGAGCAGTACTTC.

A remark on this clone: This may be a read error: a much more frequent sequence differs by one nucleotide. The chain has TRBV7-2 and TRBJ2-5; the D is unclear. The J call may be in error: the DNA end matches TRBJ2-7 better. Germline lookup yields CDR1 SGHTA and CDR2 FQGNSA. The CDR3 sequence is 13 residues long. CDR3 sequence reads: CASSLAGSYEQYF. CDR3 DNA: TGTGCCAGCAGCTTAGCGGGGTCCTACGAGCAGTACTTC.

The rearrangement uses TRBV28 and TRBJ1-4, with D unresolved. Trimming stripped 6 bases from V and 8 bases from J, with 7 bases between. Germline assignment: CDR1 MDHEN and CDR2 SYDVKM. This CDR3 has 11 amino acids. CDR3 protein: CASSSWEKLFF. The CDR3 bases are TGTGCCAGCAGCTCATGGGAAAAACTGTTTTTT.

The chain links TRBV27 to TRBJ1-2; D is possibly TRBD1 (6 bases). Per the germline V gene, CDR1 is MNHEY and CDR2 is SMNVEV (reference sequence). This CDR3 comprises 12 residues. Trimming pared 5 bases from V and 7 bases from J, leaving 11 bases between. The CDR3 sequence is CASSDRISGYTF. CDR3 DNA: TGTGCCAGCAGTGACAGGATTTCTGGCTACACCTTC.

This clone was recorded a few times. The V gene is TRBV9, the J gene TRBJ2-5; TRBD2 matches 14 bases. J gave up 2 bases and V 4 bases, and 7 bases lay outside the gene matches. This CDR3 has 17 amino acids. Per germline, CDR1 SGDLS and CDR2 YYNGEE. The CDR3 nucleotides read TGTGCCAGCAGCCGGACTAGCGGGAGGTTCCAACAAGAGACCCAGTACTTC. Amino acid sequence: CASSRTSGRFQQETQYF. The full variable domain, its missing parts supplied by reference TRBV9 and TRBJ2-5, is DSGVTQTPKHLITATGQRVTLRCSPRSGDLSVYWYQQSLDQGLQFLIQYYNGEERAKGNILERFSAQQFPDLHSELNLSSLELGDSALYFCASSRTSGRFQQETQYFGPGTRLLVL.

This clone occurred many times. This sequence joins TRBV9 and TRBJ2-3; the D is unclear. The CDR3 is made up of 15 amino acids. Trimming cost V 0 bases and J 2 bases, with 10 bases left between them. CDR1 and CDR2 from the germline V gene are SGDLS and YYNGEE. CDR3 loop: CASSVVGQVTDTQYF. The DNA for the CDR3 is TGTGCCAGCAGCGTAGTTGGGCAGGTCACAGATACGCAGTATTTT.

CDR3 bases: TGTGCCAGCAGCCTGGTGAGTGGGAGGCAGTACTTC. It is translated as CASSLVSGRQYF. The V call is TRBV7-9, the J call TRBJ2-7, with D possibly being TRBD2 (5 bases). V lost 5 bases and J lost 9, with 14 bases in between. Germline V gene lookup returns CDR1 SEHNR and CDR2 FQNEAQ (reference sequence). The CDR3 sequence is 12 residues long.